The clone carrying this T cell receptor beta chain has only one observation. V lost 4 bases and J lost 0, with 9 bases in between. This CDR3 spans 14 amino acids. CDR1 and CDR2 (germline): MNHNY, SVGAGI (reference sequence). The sample originates from a study of shared clonotypes between healthy human individuals. Sequenced by immunoSEQ multiplex PCR; TCRdb stores in-frame clones only, minus some. The sample carries roughly 2.6 million clones, approximately 90% recorded once. The J gene is TRBJ1-2, the V gene TRBV6-6, with D perhaps matching TRBD1 (5 bases). Source material: naive CD4+ T cells sorted from blood. Noted subset: CD45RA+ positively selected. This receptor was taken from a man between 18 and 35 years old in good health. CDR3 in amino acids: CASSFGGTNYGYTF. CDR3 nucleotides: TGTGCCAGCAGTTTTGGGGGGACTAACTATGGCTACACCTTC.